The T cell receptor (beta chain) described here comes from a study of blood T cell repertoires in COVID-19. Turning to the study itself: In each case, the material was cDNA or gDNA derived from T cells, B-cell-depleted T cells, or PBMCs.

The CDR3 totals 14 residues. The germline V and J ends were trimmed by 4 bases and 4 bases, with 15 bases remaining between them. CDR1 and CDR2 from the germline V gene are SGHKS and YYEKEE (reference sequence). Per the original data handling: Amplified reference gene primers provided the basis for estimating nucleated cell counts. This table comes from immunoSEQ multiplex PCR, and its TCRdb copy is limited to in-frame clones, with some not included. The V and J calls and clone size are taken from that table; D and trimming were inferred from the DNA. Of hundreds of thousands of clones listed, roughly 90% are singletons.

The origin of this receptor is a young woman with acute or convalescent COVID-19. The V gene is TRBV5-5, the J gene TRBJ2-7; possibly TRBD2 for D (6 bases). Sample: peripheral blood. CDR3 DNA: TGTGCCAGCAGCCGCGGGACCGACCTTTACGAGCAGTACTTC. The encoded protein is CASSRGTDLYEQYF. Based on the CDR3 plus reference TRBV5-5 and TRBJ2-7, the full variable domain is DAGVTQSPTHLIKTRGQQVTLRCSPISGHKSVSWYQQVLGQGPQFIFQYYEKEERGRGNFPDRFSARQFPNYSSELNVNALLLGDSALYLCASSRGTDLYEQYFGPGTRLTVT.